This TCR beta chain was captured in a study of CXCR3-negative and CXCR3-positive naive CD8 T cells. Across the study: The libraries yielded about 135 million TRB reads, about 1.5 +/- 0.3 million each. Whole-study results and caveats: For naive cells, CXCR3-negative and CXCR3-positive subsets had similar TRBV-TRBJ usage; for memory cells, usage differed.

Note on this clonotype: Its cognate antigen is unknown.

Definition of naive CD8+ T cells rested on a CD45RO-CCR7+CD27+CD95- profile. Germline-derived CDR1 and CDR2 are MDHEN and SYDVKM. The CDR3 is made up of 14 amino acids. Through 5' RACE with UMI labels, the TRB cDNA libraries were prepared. One entry per CDR3 protein, without DNA, is what TCRdb gives after re-calling the 5' RACE reads. In all, the sample yields 20,000 to 30,000 distinct CDR3 sequences. Sequencing input: naive CXCR3- CD8+ T cells from blood. Subset here: CD45RO-CCR7+CD27+CD95- naive CD8+ T cells lacking CXCR3 (TNR3-). This sequence originates from a human donor in good health. Some clones in this sample may be carry-over from other donors' samples. This sequence joins TRBV28 and TRBJ1-2. This chain's CDR3 is CASRSRQGGYGYTF.